A single T cell receptor (beta chain) is shown here with its context. The sample originates from a study of blood T cell repertoires in COVID-19. Overall study: Symptom resolution, clearance, or two negative PCRs marked the recovered donors of Cohort 3.

Generated by immunoSEQ multiplex PCR, the TCRdb table keeps only in-frame clones and is missing some. The profile covers approximately 240,000 clones, with approximately 87% appearing a single time and approximately 3.3% taken by the ten largest. Study members were between about 18 and 95 years old and lived in some 26 US regions. Cohort assignment relied on participant-reported clinical history. This TCR was sampled from a woman in her forties or fifties in a cohort exposed to, infected with or recovered from COVID-19 (not recorded which). Sequencing used PBMCs or T cells enriched from blood (not recorded which).

CDR3: CASIKRSNYGYTF. The DNA of the CDR3 is TGTGCCAGCATCAAGCGTTCTAACTATGGCTACACCTTC. The rearrangement uses TRBV5-6 and TRBJ1-2; no firm D call. V was cut by 6 bases and J by 0 bases, with 9 bases left in between. The CDR3 extends over 13 amino acids. Germline V gene sequence: CDR1 SGHDT, CDR2 YYEEEE.